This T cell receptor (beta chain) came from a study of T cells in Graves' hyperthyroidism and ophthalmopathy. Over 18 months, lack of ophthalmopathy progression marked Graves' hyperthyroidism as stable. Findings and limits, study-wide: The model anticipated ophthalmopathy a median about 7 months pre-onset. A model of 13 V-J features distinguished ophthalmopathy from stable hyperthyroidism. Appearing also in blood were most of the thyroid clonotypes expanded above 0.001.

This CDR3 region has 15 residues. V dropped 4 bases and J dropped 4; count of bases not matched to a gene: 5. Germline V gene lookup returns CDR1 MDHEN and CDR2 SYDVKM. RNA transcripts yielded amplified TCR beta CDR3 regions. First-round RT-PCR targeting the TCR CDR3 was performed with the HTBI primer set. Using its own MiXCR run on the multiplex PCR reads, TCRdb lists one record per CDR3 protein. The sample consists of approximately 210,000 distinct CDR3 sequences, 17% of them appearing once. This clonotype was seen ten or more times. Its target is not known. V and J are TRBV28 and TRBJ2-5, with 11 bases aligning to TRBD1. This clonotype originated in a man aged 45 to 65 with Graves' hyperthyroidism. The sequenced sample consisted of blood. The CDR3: CASSSAGTGGETQYF. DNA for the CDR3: TGTGCCAGCAGTTCCGCCGGGACAGGGGGAGAGACCCAGTACTTC.